The 23 T cell receptor beta chains presented below share a single source sample, sequenced in a study of T cells after yellow fever vaccination. From the 5' RACE reads, TCRdb called clonotypes with MiXCR, one entry per CDR3 protein. Of some 600,000 distinct CDR3 sequences in the sample, about a sixth were seen once. This specimen was PBMCs, taken less than 6 days after the first yellow fever vaccination. The receptors derive from a man between 18 and 35 years old who received the YFV17D yellow fever vaccine.

The chain recombines TRBV12-3 or TRBV12-4 with TRBJ2-5; 7 positions agree with TRBD2. CDR3 length: 13 residues. The ends lost 5 bases at V and 5 bases at J; junction bases unmatched: 5. CDR3 DNA: TGTGCCAGCAGTCAGACTAGCTTCGAGACCCAGTACTTC. It codes for CASSQTSFETQYF.

This clonotype has just a few counts. The chain links TRBV3-1 to TRBJ2-2, with D perhaps being TRBD1 or TRBD2 (6 bases each). V lost 0 bases and J lost 3, with 11 bases in between. This CDR3 is 16 amino acids long. The germline V gene has CDR1 LGHDT and CDR2 YNNKEL (reference sequence). In DNA form, the CDR3 reads TGTGCCAGCAGCCAAGATGGGGGGCTCGACACCGGGGAGCTGTTTTTT. Protein sequence: CASSQDGGLDTGELFF.

The chain carries TRBV24-1 and TRBJ2-1, with 8 bases identical to TRBD1. CDR3 length: 17 amino acids. V was pared by 2 bases and J by 0 bases, with 5 bases of the junction left unmatched. The germline gives CDR1 KGHDR, CDR2 SFDVKD. CDR3 sequence (DNA): TGTGCCACCAGTGATTCACCGGGACAGGTCTCCTACAATGAGCAGTTCTTC. Encoded protein: CATSDSPGQVSYNEQFF.

The genes are TRBV18 and TRBJ1-5; 10 positions match TRBD1. This CDR3 is built from 15 residues. Germline V gene sequence: CDR1 KGHSH, CDR2 LQKENI. V gave up 3 bases and J gave up 6 bases; unmatched junction bases: 5. The CDR3 reads CASSPGQGVSQPQHF. CDR3 sequence (DNA): TGTGCCAGCTCACCTGGACAGGGGGTTAGTCAGCCCCAGCATTTT.

The sample holds a few counts of this clonotype. This rearrangement joins TRBV5-1 to TRBJ1-1; D is unresolved. The CDR3 sequence is 14 residues long. The germline V gene has CDR1 SGHRS and CDR2 YFSETQ. Trimming took off 1 base at V and 5 bases at J, with 12 bases between the two ends. CDR3: CASSLSPIDTEAFF. The CDR3 DNA reads TGCGCCAGCAGCTTGTCGCCCATAGATACTGAAGCTTTCTTT.

This clonotype appeared a few times. The chain couples TRBV12-3 or TRBV12-4 to TRBJ2-2, with TRBD1 matching over 7 bases. This CDR3 has 15 residues. With 5 bases clipped from V and 6 bases from J, the junction kept 9 bases outside the gene matches. The CDR3 region is CASSEQTRGPGELFF. CDR3 coding DNA: TGTGCCAGCAGTGAACAAACAAGGGGGCCCGGGGAGCTGTTTTTT.

This clonotype was seen a few times. The chain links TRBV7-8 to TRBJ1-5; a weak D match, TRBD1 (5 bases). Germline-derived CDR1 and CDR2 are SGHVS and FQNEAQ. V was shortened by 4 bases and J by 6 bases, with 10 bases between the two germline ends. This CDR3 is built from 13 residues. CDR3 sequence reads: CASSSRVSQPQHF. The CDR3 nucleotides are TGTGCCAGCAGCTCCAGGGTTTCTCAGCCCCAGCATTTT. The full variable domain, completed using reference TRBV7-8 and TRBJ1-5, is GAGVSQSPRYKVAKRGQDVALRCDPISGHVSLFWYQQALGQGPEFLTYFQNEAQLDKSGLPSDRFFAERPEGSVSTLKIQRTQQEDSAVYLCASSSRVSQPQHFGDGTRLSIL.

This clonotype appeared a few times. The J gene is TRBJ2-7, the V gene TRBV4-1; perhaps TRBD1 as D (6 bases). Deletions cut 2 bases from V and 6 bases from J, with 20 bases between. CDR1 is MGHRA, CDR2 YSYEKL, per germline. The CDR3 is made up of 16 amino acids. CDR3 nucleotides: TGCGCCAGCAGCCAACGGGTCGGGGCAGGGGACGGCGAGCAGTACTTC. Its protein product is CASSQRVGAGDGEQYF.

This clonotype turned up a few times. The gene calls are TRBV30 and TRBJ1-4, with TRBD1 matching 12 bases. Germline lookup yields CDR1 GTSNPN and CDR2 SVGIG (reference sequence). Trimming cost V 3 bases and J 7 bases; bases outside gene matches: 3. This CDR3 is built from 14 residues. The CDR3 DNA reads TGTGCCTGGAGCGGGACAGGGGGCCGTGAAAAACTGTTTTTT. As protein: CAWSGTGGREKLFF.

This clonotype has only a few counts. Because the CDR3's place on the DNA is in doubt, the DNA is left out and the CDR3 is given as listed by TCRdb. The chain joins TRBV10-3 to TRBJ2-7; the listed D gene, TRBD1, was not tested against the DNA. The CDR3 numbers 14 amino acids, ends counted. The germline V gene encodes CDR1 ENHRY and CDR2 SYGVKD. The CDR3 loop reads CAISLRARTYEQYF.

The chain couples TRBV12-5 to TRBJ2-7, with D perhaps TRBD2 (5 bases). This CDR3 has 13 residues. V gave up 7 bases and J gave up 1 base, with 11 bases separating them. From germline, CDR1 is LGHNT and CDR2 FRNRAP. As DNA, the CDR3 is TGTGCTAGTGCCCCTCGGGATTCCTACGAGCAGTACTTC. Its protein product is CASAPRDSYEQYF.

The chain carries TRBV7-2 and TRBJ2-3; 7 bases match TRBD1. V shed 5 bases, J shed 3 bases, and the junction held 8 bases outside the gene matches. CDR1 SGHTA and CDR2 FQGNSA come from the germline V gene. The length of the CDR3 is 15 residues. CDR3 region: CASSVRGLRTDTQYF. DNA for the CDR3: TGTGCCAGCAGCGTCAGGGGGTTGCGGACAGATACGCAGTATTTT.

This chain connects TRBV5-1 to TRBJ2-3; 10 bases line up with TRBD1. Germline lookup yields CDR1 SGHRS and CDR2 YFSETQ. The V gene end was trimmed by 4 bases and the J gene end by 1 base; junction bases not matched to a gene: 6. The CDR3 consists of 16 residues. The CDR3 loop reads CASSPGTGVGTDTQYF. CDR3 nucleotide sequence: TGCGCCAGCAGCCCTGGGACAGGGGTGGGCACAGATACGCAGTATTTT.

The rearrangement joins TRBV12-3 or TRBV12-4 to TRBJ1-4, with D hard to call. CDR3 length: 10 amino acids. Trimming took 5 bases from V and 12 from J, leaving 7 bases between them. Here the CDR3 DNA reads TGTGCCAGCAGTCGGACTGAACTGTTTTTT. Protein sequence: CASSRTELFF.

This clonotype appeared a few times. V gene TRBV7-9 combines with J gene TRBJ2-2, with 11 bases identical to TRBD2. The CDR3 sequence is 17 residues long. Germline V CDR1 and CDR2: SEHNR, FQNEAQ (reference sequence). V gave up 3 bases and J gave up 3 bases; unmatched junction bases: 6. The CDR3 protein is CASSLQLAGDYTGELFF. The CDR3 DNA reads as TGTGCCAGCAGCTTGCAACTAGCGGGGGACTACACCGGGGAGCTGTTTTTT.

There are a few counts of this clonotype. The rearrangement links TRBV9 to TRBJ2-3; 7 positions agree with TRBD1. Trimming at V came to 7 bases and at J to 4 bases, leaving 12 bases not matched to a gene. CDR1 is SGDLS, CDR2 YYNGEE, per germline. This CDR3 is built from 15 residues. The CDR3 here is CASRRTGTASDTQYF. CDR3 DNA: TGTGCCAGCCGGAGGACGGGGACAGCGTCAGATACGCAGTATTTT.

This clonotype was detected only a few times. V is TRBV4-3 and J is TRBJ2-3; D unclear. V shed 4 bases and J shed 4 bases, with 21 bases lying between them. The CDR3 is 17 amino acids. Germline V gives CDR1 LGHNA, CDR2 YSLEER. CDR3: CASSRRGGFNFPDTQYF. Written as DNA, the CDR3 is TGCGCCAGCAGCCGTAGAGGTGGTTTTAACTTCCCAGATACGCAGTATTTT.

This clonotype was observed a few times. This rearrangement joins TRBV6-6 to TRBJ2-1, with D hard to call. Trimming removed 3 bases at V and 7 bases at J, with 7 bases between. Germline CDR1 MNHNY, CDR2 SVGAGI (reference sequence). The CDR3 totals 12 residues. CDR3 DNA: TGTGCCAGCAGTTATGCACTGAATGAGCAGTTCTTC. Residues: CASSYALNEQFF.

This clonotype appeared a few times. The CDR3 nucleotides read TGTGCCAGCAGCGCCACGGGGACCGGGGAGCTGTTTTTT. Protein sequence: CASSATGTGELFF. The chain combines TRBV7-3 with TRBJ2-2, with D perhaps TRBD2 (5 bases). The germline V gene has CDR1 SGHTA and CDR2 FQGTGA. This CDR3 region has 13 residues. Trimming pared 5 bases from V and 5 bases from J, leaving 9 bases between.

This clonotype was found many times. The V gene is TRBV10-1, the J gene TRBJ1-1; D is unclear. The CDR3 runs 13 residues. V was pared by 4 bases and J by 1 base, with 7 bases between. The germline V gene encodes CDR1 WNHNN and CDR2 SYGVQD (reference sequence). This CDR3 reads CASSAQTNTEAFF. The CDR3 region has the DNA TGCGCCAGCAGTGCACAGACGAACACTGAAGCTTTCTTT.

The chain employs TRBV18 and TRBJ2-2; D is undetermined. CDR1 and CDR2 from the germline V gene are KGHSH and LQKENI. V was clipped by 6 bases and J by 6 bases, with 11 bases between them. This CDR3 is built from 13 residues. CDR3 residues: CASSPRPSGELFF. Written as DNA, the CDR3 is TGTGCCAGCTCGCCCCGACCCTCCGGGGAGCTGTTTTTT.

This clonotype was seen more than once but under ten times. The J gene is TRBJ2-1, the V gene TRBV20-1; TRBD2 agrees at 9 bases. The CDR3 is 15 residues long. Germline loops: CDR1 DFQATT, CDR2 SNEGSKA (reference sequence). The junction had 8 bases not matched to a gene; V was cut back by 0 bases and J by 8 bases. For the CDR3, the DNA is TGCAGTGCTAGAGACCCAGCGGGGGGCCGGGATGAGCAGTTCTTC. This gives the protein CSARDPAGGRDEQFF.

On this clonotype: This may be a read error: a much more frequent sequence differs by one nucleotide. This CDR3 is missing its conserved last phenylalanine or tryptophan, likely due to a read error. V and J are TRBV7-2 and TRBJ2-1; 7 bases map to TRBD2. Per germline, CDR1 SGHTA and CDR2 FQGNSA. This CDR3 has 15 amino acids. With 2 bases clipped from V and 4 bases from J, the junction kept 5 bases outside the gene matches. The CDR3 DNA follows: TGTGCCAGCAGCTTATGGGGGGGGGTTTACAATGAGCAGTTCTAC. Protein: CASSLWGGVYNEQFY.